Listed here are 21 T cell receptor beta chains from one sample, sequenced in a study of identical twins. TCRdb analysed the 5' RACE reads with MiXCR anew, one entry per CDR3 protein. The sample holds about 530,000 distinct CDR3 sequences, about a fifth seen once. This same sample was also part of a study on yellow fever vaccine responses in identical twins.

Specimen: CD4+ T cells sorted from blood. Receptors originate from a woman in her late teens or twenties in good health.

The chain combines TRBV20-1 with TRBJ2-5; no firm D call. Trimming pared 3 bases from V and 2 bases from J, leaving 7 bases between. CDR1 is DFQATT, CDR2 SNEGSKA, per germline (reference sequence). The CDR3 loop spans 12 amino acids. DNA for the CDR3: TGCAGTGCTAGTGGCAGACAAGAGACCCAGTACTTC. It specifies CSASGRQETQYF.

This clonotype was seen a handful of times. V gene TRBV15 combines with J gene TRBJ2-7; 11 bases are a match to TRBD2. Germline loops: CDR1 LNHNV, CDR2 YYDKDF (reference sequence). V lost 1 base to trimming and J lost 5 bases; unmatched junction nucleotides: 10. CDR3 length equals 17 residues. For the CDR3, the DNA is TGTGCCACCAGCAGAGTGGTTAGCGGGAGGGCCCTCCACGAGCAGTACTTC. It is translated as CATSRVVSGRALHEQYF. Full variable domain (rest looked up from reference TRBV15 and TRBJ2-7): DAMVIQNPRYQVTQFGKPVTLSCSQTLNHNVMYWYQQKSSQAPKLLFHYYDKDFNNEADTPDNFQSRRPNTSFCFLDIRSPGLGDTAMYLCATSRVVSGRALHEQYFGPGTRLTVT.

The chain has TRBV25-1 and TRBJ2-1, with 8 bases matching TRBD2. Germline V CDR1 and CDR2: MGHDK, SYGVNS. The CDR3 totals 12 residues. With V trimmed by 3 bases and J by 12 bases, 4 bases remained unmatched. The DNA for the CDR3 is TGTGCCAGCAGTGACGCGGGGACTAGGCAGTTCTTC. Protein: CASSDAGTRQFF.

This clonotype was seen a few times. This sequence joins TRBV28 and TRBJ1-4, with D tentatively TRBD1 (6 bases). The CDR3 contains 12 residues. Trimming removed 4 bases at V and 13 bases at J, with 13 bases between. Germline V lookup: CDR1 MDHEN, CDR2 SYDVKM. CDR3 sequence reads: CASSSGALGLFF. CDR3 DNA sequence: TGTGCCAGCAGTTCAGGGGCGCTGGGACTGTTTTTT. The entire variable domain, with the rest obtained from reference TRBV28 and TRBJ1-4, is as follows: DVKVTQSSRYLVKRTGEKVFLECVQDMDHENMFWYRQDPGLGLRLIYFSYDVKMKEKGDIPEGYSVSREKKERFSLILESASTNQTSMYLCASSSGALGLFFGSGTQLSVL.

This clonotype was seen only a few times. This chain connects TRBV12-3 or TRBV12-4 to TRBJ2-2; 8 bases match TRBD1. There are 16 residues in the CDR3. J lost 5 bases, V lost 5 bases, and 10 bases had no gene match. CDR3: CASSRQGSKHTGELFF. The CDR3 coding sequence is TGTGCCAGCAGTAGACAGGGGTCGAAACATACCGGGGAGCTGTTTTTT.

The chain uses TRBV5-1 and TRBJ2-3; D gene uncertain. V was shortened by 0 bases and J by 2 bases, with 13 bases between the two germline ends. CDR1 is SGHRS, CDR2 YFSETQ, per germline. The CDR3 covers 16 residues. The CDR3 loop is CASSLEEPKSTDTQYF. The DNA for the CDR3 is TGCGCCAGCAGCTTGGAGGAGCCGAAATCCACAGATACGCAGTATTTT.

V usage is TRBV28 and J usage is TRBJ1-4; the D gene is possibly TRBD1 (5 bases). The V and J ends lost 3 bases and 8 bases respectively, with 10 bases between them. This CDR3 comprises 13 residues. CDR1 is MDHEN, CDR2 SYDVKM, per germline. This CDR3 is CASSFGAAEKLFF. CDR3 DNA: TGTGCCAGCAGTTTCGGGGCAGCCGAAAAACTGTTTTTT.

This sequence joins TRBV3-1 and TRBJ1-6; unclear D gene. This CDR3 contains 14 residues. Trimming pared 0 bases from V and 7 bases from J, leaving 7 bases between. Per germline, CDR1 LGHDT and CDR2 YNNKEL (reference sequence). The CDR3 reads CASSQDTANSPLHF. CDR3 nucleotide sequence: TGTGCCAGCAGCCAAGATACGGCCAATTCACCCCTCCACTTT. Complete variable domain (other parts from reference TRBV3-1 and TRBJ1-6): DTAVSQTPKYLVTQMGNDKSIKCEQNLGHDTMYWYKQDSKKFLKIMFSYNNKELIINETVPNRFSPKSPDKAHLNLHINSLELGDSAVYFCASSQDTANSPLHFGNGTRLTVT.

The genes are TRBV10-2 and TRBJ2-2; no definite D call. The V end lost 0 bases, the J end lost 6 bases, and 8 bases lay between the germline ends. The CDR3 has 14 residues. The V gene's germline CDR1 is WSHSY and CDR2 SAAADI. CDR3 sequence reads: CASSESGVPGELFF. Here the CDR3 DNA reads TGCGCCAGCAGTGAGTCGGGCGTTCCCGGGGAGCTGTTTTTT.

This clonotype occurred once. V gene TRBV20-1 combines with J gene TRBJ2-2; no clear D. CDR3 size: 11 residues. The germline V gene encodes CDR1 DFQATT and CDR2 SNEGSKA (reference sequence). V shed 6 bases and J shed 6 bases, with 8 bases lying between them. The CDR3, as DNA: TGCAGTGCGGCGAGTCCCGGGGAGCTGTTTTTT. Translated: CSAASPGELFF.

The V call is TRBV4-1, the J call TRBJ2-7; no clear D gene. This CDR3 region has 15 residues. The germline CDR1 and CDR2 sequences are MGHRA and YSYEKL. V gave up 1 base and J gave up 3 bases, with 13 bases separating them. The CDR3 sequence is CASSQGLATHYEQYF. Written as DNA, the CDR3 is TGCGCCAGCAGCCAAGGGCTGGCGACTCACTACGAGCAGTACTTC.

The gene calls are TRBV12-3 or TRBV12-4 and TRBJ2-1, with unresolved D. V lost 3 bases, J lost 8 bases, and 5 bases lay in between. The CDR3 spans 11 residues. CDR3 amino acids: CASSFVYEQFF. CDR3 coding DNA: TGTGCCAGCAGTTTCGTTTATGAGCAGTTCTTC.

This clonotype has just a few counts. The CDR3 protein is CASSARGQGEGEQFF. The DNA for the CDR3 is TGTGCCAGCAGCGCTAGGGGACAGGGGGAAGGTGAGCAGTTCTTC. V usage is TRBV9 and J usage is TRBJ2-1, with 11 bases that match TRBD1. There are 15 residues in the CDR3. V was clipped by 3 bases and J by 9 bases; unmatched bases: 8. CDR1 is SGDLS and CDR2 is YYNGEE in the germline V gene.

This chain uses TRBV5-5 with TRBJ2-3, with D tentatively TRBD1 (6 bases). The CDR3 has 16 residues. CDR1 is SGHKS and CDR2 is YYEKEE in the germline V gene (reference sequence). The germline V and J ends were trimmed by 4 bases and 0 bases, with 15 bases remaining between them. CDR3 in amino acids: CASSPGQLGSTDTQYF. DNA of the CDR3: TGTGCCAGCAGCCCGGGACAACTGGGGAGCACAGATACGCAGTATTTT.

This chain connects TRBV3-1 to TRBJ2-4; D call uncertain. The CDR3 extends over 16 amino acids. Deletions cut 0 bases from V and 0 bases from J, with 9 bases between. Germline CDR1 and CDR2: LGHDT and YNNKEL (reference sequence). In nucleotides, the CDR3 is TGTGCCAGCAGCCAAGAGGGCCAGTTAGCCAAAAACATTCAGTACTTC. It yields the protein CASSQEGQLAKNIQYF. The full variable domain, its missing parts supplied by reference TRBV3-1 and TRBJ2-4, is DTAVSQTPKYLVTQMGNDKSIKCEQNLGHDTMYWYKQDSKKFLKIMFSYNNKELIINETVPNRFSPKSPDKAHLNLHINSLELGDSAVYFCASSQEGQLAKNIQYFGAGTRLSVL.

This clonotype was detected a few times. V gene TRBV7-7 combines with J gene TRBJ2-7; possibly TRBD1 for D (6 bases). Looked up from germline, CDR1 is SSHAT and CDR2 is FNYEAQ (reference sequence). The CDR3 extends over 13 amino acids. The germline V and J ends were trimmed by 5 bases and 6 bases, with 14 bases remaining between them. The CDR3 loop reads CASSTRTGSEQYF. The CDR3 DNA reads TGTGCCAGCAGCACCCGAACAGGGTCCGAGCAGTACTTC.

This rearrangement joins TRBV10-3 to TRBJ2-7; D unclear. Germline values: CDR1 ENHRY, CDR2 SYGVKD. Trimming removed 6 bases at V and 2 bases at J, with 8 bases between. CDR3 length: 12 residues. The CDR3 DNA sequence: TGTGCCATCAGCACAGCTACCTACGAGCAGTACTTC. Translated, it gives CAISTATYEQYF.

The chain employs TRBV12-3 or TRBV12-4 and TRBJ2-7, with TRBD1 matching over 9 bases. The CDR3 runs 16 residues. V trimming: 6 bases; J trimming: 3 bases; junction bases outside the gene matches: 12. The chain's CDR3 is CASSPRPWTGDYEQYF. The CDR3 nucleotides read TGTGCCAGCAGCCCTAGACCCTGGACAGGGGACTACGAGCAGTACTTC.

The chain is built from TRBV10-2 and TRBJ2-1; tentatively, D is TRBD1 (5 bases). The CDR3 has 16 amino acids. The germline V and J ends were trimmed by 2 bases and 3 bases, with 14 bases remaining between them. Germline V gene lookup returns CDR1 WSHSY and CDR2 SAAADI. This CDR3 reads CASSEAGKVFYNEQFF. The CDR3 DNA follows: TGCGCCAGCAGTGAGGCAGGGAAAGTATTCTACAATGAGCAGTTCTTC.

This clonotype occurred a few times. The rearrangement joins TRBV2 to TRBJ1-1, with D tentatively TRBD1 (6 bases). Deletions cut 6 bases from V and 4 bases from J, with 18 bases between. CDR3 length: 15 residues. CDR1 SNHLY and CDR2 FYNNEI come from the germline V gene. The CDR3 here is CASRKTSGGLTEAFF. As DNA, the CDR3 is TGTGCCAGCAGGAAGACCTCGGGGGGGCTCACTGAAGCTTTCTTT.

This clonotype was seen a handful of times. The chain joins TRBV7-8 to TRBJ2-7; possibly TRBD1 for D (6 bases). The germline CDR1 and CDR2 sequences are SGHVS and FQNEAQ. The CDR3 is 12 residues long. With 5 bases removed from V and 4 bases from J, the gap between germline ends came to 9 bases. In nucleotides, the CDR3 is TGTGCCAGCAGCGAACAGGGTTACGAGCAGTACGTC. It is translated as CASSEQGYEQYV.